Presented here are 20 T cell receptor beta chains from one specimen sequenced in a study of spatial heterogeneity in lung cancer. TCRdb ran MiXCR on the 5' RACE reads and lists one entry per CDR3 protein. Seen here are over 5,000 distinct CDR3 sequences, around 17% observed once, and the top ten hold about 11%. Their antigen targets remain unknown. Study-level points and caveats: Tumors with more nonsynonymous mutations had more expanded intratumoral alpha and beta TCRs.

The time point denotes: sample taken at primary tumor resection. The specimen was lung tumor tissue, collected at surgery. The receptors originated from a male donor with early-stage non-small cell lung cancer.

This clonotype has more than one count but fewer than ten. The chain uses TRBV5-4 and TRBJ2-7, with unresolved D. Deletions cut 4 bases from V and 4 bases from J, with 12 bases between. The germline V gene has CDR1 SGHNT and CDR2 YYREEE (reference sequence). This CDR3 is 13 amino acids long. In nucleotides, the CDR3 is TGTGCCAGCAGCCTCGGATTTTCTTACGAGCAGTACTTC. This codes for CASSLGFSYEQYF.

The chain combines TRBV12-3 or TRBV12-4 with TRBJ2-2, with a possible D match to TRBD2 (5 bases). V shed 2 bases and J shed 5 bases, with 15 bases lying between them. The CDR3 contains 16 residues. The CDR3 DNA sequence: TGTGCCAGCAGTTTATCTGGGAGTTTTTGGACCGGGGAGCTGTTTTTT. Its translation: CASSLSGSFWTGELFF.

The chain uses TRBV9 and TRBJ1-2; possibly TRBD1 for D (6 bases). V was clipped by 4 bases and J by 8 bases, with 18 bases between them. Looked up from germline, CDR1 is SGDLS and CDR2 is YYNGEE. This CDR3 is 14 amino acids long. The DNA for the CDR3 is TGTGCCAGCAGCAACCCTGGAGGGGGTGAGGGCTACACCTTC. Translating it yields CASSNPGGGEGYTF.

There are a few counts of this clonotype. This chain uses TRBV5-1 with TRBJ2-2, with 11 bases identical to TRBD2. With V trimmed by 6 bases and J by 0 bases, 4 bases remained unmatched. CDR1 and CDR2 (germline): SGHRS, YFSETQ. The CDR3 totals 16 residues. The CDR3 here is CASTPSGRTNTGELFF. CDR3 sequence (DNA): TGCGCCAGCACCCCTAGCGGGAGGACGAACACCGGGGAGCTGTTTTTT.

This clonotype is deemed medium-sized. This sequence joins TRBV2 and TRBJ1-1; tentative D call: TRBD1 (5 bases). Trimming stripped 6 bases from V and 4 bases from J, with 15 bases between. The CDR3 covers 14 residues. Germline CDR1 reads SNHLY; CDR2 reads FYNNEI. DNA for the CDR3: TGTGCCAGCAGGGTAGGGGTTTATGGCACTGAAGCTTTCTTT. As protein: CASRVGVYGTEAFF.

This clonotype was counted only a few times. The chain's CDR3 is CSAPGGGELFF. CDR3 coding DNA: TGCAGTGCCCCGGGTGGCGGGGAGCTGTTTTTT. The chain recombines TRBV20-1 with TRBJ2-2; D is unresolved. The CDR3 sequence is 11 residues long. The germline CDR1 and CDR2 sequences are DFQATT and SNEGSKA (reference sequence). Trimming removed 6 bases from V and 7 bases from J, with 9 bases in between.

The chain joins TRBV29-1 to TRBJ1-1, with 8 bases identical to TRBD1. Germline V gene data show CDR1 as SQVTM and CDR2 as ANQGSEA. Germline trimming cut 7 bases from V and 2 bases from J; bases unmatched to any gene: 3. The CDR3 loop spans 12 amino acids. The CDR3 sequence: CSGQGHNTEAFF. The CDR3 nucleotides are TGCAGCGGACAGGGGCATAACACTGAAGCTTTCTTT.

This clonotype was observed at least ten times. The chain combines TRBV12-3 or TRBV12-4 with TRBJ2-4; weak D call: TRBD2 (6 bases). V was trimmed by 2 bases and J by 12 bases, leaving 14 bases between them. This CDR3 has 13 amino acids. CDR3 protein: CASSLTGGGDQYF. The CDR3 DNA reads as TGTGCCAGCAGTTTAACCGGTGGAGGGGATCAGTACTTC.

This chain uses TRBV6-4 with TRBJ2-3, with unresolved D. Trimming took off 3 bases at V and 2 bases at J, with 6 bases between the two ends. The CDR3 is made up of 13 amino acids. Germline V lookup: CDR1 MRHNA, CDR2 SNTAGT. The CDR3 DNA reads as TGTGCCAGCAGTGATCCTTTCACAGATACGCAGTATTTT. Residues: CASSDPFTDTQYF.

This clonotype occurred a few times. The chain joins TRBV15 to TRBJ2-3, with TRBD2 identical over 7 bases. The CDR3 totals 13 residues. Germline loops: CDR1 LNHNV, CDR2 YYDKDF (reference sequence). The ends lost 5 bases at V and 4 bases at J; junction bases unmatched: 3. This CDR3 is CATSQSGADTQYF. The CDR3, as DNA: TGTGCCACCAGCCAGAGCGGGGCAGATACGCAGTATTTT.

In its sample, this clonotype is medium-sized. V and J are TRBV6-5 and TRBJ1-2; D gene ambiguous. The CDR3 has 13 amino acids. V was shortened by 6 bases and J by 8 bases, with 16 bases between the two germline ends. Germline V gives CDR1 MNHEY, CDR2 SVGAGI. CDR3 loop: CASRDGPKEGYTF. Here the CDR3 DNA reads TGTGCCAGCAGAGACGGTCCGAAAGAGGGCTACACCTTC.

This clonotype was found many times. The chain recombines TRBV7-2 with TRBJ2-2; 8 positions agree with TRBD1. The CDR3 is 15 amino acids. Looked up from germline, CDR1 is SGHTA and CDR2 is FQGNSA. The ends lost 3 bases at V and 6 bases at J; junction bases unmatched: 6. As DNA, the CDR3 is TGTGCCAGCAGCTTGGACAGGGCGTGGGCCGGGGAGCTGTTTTTT. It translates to CASSLDRAWAGELFF.

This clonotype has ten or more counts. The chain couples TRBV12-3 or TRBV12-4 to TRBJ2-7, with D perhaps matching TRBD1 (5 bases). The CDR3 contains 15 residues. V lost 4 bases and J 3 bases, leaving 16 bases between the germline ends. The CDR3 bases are TGTGCCAGCAGTTCCCATCGGACACCGCGCTACGAGCAGTACTTC. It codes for CASSSHRTPRYEQYF.

CDR3 coding DNA: TGTGCCAGCAGCCTGGAGACAGCGGGAGAAAAGAACACCGGGGAGCTGTTTTTT. Its protein product is CASSLETAGEKNTGELFF. This chain links TRBV7-9 with TRBJ2-2, with TRBD2 identical over 8 bases. The CDR3 is 18 amino acids. V lost 5 bases and J lost 1; bases outside the gene matches: 12. The germline CDR1 and CDR2 sequences are SEHNR and FQNEAQ (reference sequence). The variable domain in full, with the rest retrieved from reference TRBV7-9 and TRBJ2-2, is DTGVSQNPRHKITKRGQNVTFRCDPISEHNRLYWYRQTLGQGPEFLTYFQNEAQLEKSRLLSDRFSAERPKGSFSTLEIQRTEQGDSAMYLCASSLETAGEKNTGELFFGEGSRLTVL.

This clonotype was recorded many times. The DNA of the CDR3 is TGCAGTGCCCCGGGCGGAGGGGAGACCCAGTACTTC. It specifies CSAPGGGETQYF. This sequence joins TRBV20-1 and TRBJ2-5, with D possibly TRBD2 on 6 matching bases. The V gene's germline CDR1 is DFQATT and CDR2 SNEGSKA (reference sequence). The CDR3 loop spans 12 amino acids. The ends were cut back, 6 bases at V and 5 bases at J, with 13 bases in the middle.

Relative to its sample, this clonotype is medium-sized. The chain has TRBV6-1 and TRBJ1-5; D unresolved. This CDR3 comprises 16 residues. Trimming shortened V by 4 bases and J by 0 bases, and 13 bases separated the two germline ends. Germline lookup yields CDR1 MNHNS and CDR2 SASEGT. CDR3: CASSVITGYSNQPQHF. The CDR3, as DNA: TGTGCCAGCAGTGTGATAACCGGATATAGCAATCAGCCCCAGCATTTT.

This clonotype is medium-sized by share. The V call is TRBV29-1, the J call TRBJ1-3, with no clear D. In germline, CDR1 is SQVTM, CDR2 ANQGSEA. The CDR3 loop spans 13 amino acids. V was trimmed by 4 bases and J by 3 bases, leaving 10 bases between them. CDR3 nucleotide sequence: TGCAGCGTTGGTGCGGTCGGTGGAAACACCATATATTTT. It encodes CSVGAVGGNTIYF.

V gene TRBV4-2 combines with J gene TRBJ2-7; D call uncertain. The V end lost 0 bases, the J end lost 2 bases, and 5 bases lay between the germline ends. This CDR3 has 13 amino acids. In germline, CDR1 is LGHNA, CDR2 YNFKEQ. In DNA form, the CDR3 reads TGTGCCAGCAGCCAAGATCCGCCCTACGAGCAGTACTTC. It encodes CASSQDPPYEQYF.

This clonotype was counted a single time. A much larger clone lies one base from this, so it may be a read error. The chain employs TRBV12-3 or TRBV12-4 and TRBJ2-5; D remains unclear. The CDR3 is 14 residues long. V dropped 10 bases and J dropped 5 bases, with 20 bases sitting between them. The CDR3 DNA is TGTGCCACCTCACTGGGTGCGGTCCGGGAGACCCAGTACTTC. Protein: CATSLGAVRETQYF.

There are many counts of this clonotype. Here the CDR3 DNA reads TGTGCCAGCAGTGAACGGCTGTTATGGGGCTACACCTTC. Its protein product is CASSERLLWGYTF. The gene calls are TRBV6-1 and TRBJ1-2, with D uncertain. There are 13 residues in the CDR3. The germline V gene has CDR1 MNHNS and CDR2 SASEGT. The germline V and J ends were trimmed by 2 bases and 8 bases, with 12 bases remaining between them.